These 30 T cell receptor beta chains share one sample of origin, sequenced in a study of blood T cell repertoires in COVID-19. Profiled with immunoSEQ multiplex PCR; TCRdb holds only in-frame clones, not every one. Counted here are about 190,000 clones, around 84% occurring once; the ten biggest clones make up approximately 2.5%. Sequencing was performed on peripheral blood. All receptors come from a man aged 35-49 years with active or convalescent COVID-19.

This clone has just a few counts. The chain employs TRBV14 and TRBJ2-6, with D unclear. Germline CDR1 SGHDN, CDR2 FVKESK. The CDR3 is 16 amino acids. With 1 base removed from V and 0 bases from J, the gap between germline ends came to 7 bases. The CDR3 nucleotides are TGTGCCAGCAGCCAAGGTTACGGCTCTGGGGCCAACGTCCTGACTTTC. As protein: CASSQGYGSGANVLTF.

V gene TRBV12-3 or TRBV12-4 combines with J gene TRBJ2-1, with D perhaps TRBD2 (5 bases). V lost 6 bases and J lost 12, with 18 bases in between. This CDR3 is 13 amino acids long. CDR3 nucleotide sequence: TGTGCCAGCAGGCGCCTAGCTGACCCCAGGCAGTTCTTC. Protein: CASRRLADPRQFF.

The chain carries TRBV9 and TRBJ2-3; 11 positions agree with TRBD2. With V trimmed by 0 bases and J by 4 bases, 7 bases remained unmatched. Looked up from germline, CDR1 is SGDLS and CDR2 is YYNGEE. The CDR3 is made up of 17 amino acids. The CDR3 nucleotides are TGTGCCAGCAGCGTAGCTTTTAGCGGGGGGGCCTCAGATACGCAGTATTTT. It specifies CASSVAFSGGASDTQYF.

The chain couples TRBV12-3 or TRBV12-4 to TRBJ1-2, with D maybe TRBD1 (5 bases). The CDR3 totals 13 residues. Trimming removed 3 bases at V and 8 bases at J, with 13 bases between. This CDR3 is CASSFGRALGYTF. Written as DNA, the CDR3 is TGTGCCAGCAGTTTCGGCAGGGCTCTAGGCTACACCTTC.

The chain carries TRBV7-9 and TRBJ2-7; D remains ambiguous. The CDR3 is made up of 14 amino acids. Trimming left V 6 bases short and J 0 bases short, with 12 bases between. The germline gives CDR1 SEHNR, CDR2 FQNEAQ (reference sequence). The CDR3 loop reads CASSQDTLSYEQYF. CDR3 nucleotides: TGTGCCAGCAGTCAAGACACCCTCTCCTACGAGCAGTACTTC.

This clone was seen once. This chain joins TRBV18 and TRBJ1-1; weak D call: TRBD1 (5 bases). Germline CDR1 is KGHSH and CDR2 is LQKENI. The CDR3 loop spans 14 amino acids. The germline V and J ends were trimmed by 6 bases and 1 base, with 12 bases remaining between them. CDR3: CASSAGSENTEAFF. CDR3 bases: TGTGCCAGCTCCGCAGGGTCGGAGAACACTGAAGCTTTCTTT.

The chain carries TRBV7-2 and TRBJ2-2, with TRBD2 identical over 8 bases. The CDR3 has 14 amino acids. J lost 3 bases, V lost 4 bases, and 1 base had no gene match. CDR1 and CDR2 from the germline V gene are SGHTA and FQGNSA. DNA of the CDR3: TGTGCCAGCAGCTCGGGGGGGGACACCGGGGAGCTGTTTTTT. It codes for CASSSGGDTGELFF.

This chain uses TRBV28 with TRBJ1-4, with 9 bases identical to TRBD1. Looked up from germline, CDR1 is MDHEN and CDR2 is SYDVKM. V trimming: 6 bases; J trimming: 8 bases; junction bases outside the gene matches: 7. The CDR3 is 14 residues long. Here the CDR3 reads CASSGRDRAEKLFF. As DNA, the CDR3 is TGTGCCAGCAGCGGCCGGGACAGGGCCGAAAAACTGTTTTTT.

The chain has TRBV10-3 and TRBJ2-7; possibly TRBD1 for D (5 bases). Germline V gives CDR1 ENHRY, CDR2 SYGVKD. The ends were cut back, 3 bases at V and 0 bases at J, with 9 bases in the middle. The CDR3 length is 14 residues. CDR3 coding DNA: TGTGCCATCAGTGATTGGGGCGGCTCCTACGAGCAGTACTTC. Protein product: CAISDWGGSYEQYF.

This clone was observed a few times. The sample holds other DNA sequences that translate to the same CDR3. The rearrangement uses TRBV9 and TRBJ2-2; D is ambiguous. This CDR3 is 13 amino acids long. V was cut by 0 bases and J by 5 bases, with 5 bases left in between. CDR1 SGDLS and CDR2 YYNGEE come from the germline V gene. CDR3 residues: CASSVGRTGELFF. The CDR3 bases are TGTGCCAGCAGCGTAGGTAGAACCGGGGAGCTGTTTTTT.

This clone was seen just once. The chain joins TRBV18 to TRBJ1-1; 7 positions agree with TRBD1. Trimming removed 3 bases from V and 8 bases from J; junction bases left unmatched: 12. CDR1 is KGHSH and CDR2 is LQKENI in the germline V gene. This CDR3 is built from 15 residues. CDR3: CASSPFGTAGGEAFF. In DNA, the CDR3 is TGTGCCAGCTCACCTTTTGGGACAGCTGGGGGGGAAGCTTTCTTT. Together with reference TRBV18 and TRBJ1-1, the CDR3 gives the full variable domain: NAGVMQNPRHLVRRRGQEARLRCSPMKGHSHVYWYRQLPEEGLKFMVYLQKENIIDESGMPKERFSAEFPKEGPSILRIQQVVRGDSAAYFCASSPFGTAGGEAFFGQGTRLTVV.

The V gene is TRBV28, the J gene TRBJ2-7; maybe TRBD1 (5 bases). CDR1 and CDR2 (germline): MDHEN, SYDVKM. The CDR3 length is 12 residues. V was trimmed by 9 bases and J by 2 bases, leaving 11 bases between them. CDR3 sequence: CASKTATYEQYF. The CDR3, as DNA: TGTGCCAGTAAGACAGCTACCTACGAGCAGTACTTC.

The chain joins TRBV5-4 to TRBJ2-2; TRBD1 is a possible D gene (6 bases). The CDR3 length is 17 residues. Germline CDR1 is SGHNT and CDR2 is YYREEE (reference sequence). V was pared by 2 bases and J by 4 bases, with 18 bases between. The DNA of the CDR3 is TGTGCCAGCAGCTTCAGGGGTAAACGCAGCCTCACCGGGGAGCTGTTTTTT. Its protein product is CASSFRGKRSLTGELFF.

The chain uses TRBV7-9 and TRBJ1-1; D unresolved. The CDR3 runs to 13 residues. Trimming removed 4 bases at V and 2 bases at J, with 8 bases between. In germline, CDR1 is SEHNR, CDR2 FQNEAQ (reference sequence). The CDR3 loop reads CASSSRLNTEAFF. CDR3 bases: TGTGCCAGCAGCTCCCGACTTAACACTGAAGCTTTCTTT.

V usage is TRBV9 and J usage is TRBJ1-2; 7 bases match TRBD1. V lost 5 bases and J lost 4; bases outside the gene matches: 5. The CDR3 consists of 13 residues. CDR1 SGDLS and CDR2 YYNGEE come from the germline V gene. The CDR3: CASSRTGGYGYTF. The DNA for the CDR3 is TGTGCCAGCAGTCGGACAGGAGGCTATGGCTACACCTTC. Variable domain in full (rest from reference TRBV9 and TRBJ1-2): DSGVTQTPKHLITATGQRVTLRCSPRSGDLSVYWYQQSLDQGLQFLIQYYNGEERAKGNILERFSAQQFPDLHSELNLSSLELGDSALYFCASSRTGGYGYTFGSGTRLTVV.

As DNA, the CDR3 is TGTGCTAGTGCCCAGGAGGACACTGAAGCTTTCTTT. It specifies CASAQEDTEAFF. The rearrangement joins TRBV12-5 to TRBJ1-1; no reliable D call. This CDR3 contains 12 residues. With 7 bases removed from V and 3 bases from J, the gap between germline ends came to 9 bases. Germline lookup yields CDR1 LGHNT and CDR2 FRNRAP.

The V gene is TRBV5-1, the J gene TRBJ2-5, with 11 bases aligning to TRBD2. This CDR3 spans 17 amino acids. Germline V gene sequence: CDR1 SGHRS, CDR2 YFSETQ. J was trimmed by 5 bases and V by 2 bases; bases with no gene match: 11. CDR3: CASSLGLAGLQGETQYF. The DNA for the CDR3 is TGCGCCAGCAGCTTAGGACTAGCGGGCCTCCAGGGGGAGACCCAGTACTTC.

The V and J genes are TRBV20-1 and TRBJ2-3; D may be TRBD2 (5 bases). V shed 4 bases and J shed 7 bases, with 9 bases lying between them. Germline CDR1 reads DFQATT; CDR2 reads SNEGSKA (reference sequence). The CDR3 covers 11 residues. CDR3 nucleotides: TGCAGTGCTAATAGCGTGAATACGCAGTATTTT. It specifies CSANSVNTQYF.

The rearrangement uses TRBV7-9 and TRBJ2-5; D unclear. CDR3 length: 13 residues. Germline V gives CDR1 SEHNR, CDR2 FQNEAQ (reference sequence). With 2 bases removed from V and 7 bases from J, the gap between germline ends came to 11 bases. The CDR3 DNA sequence: TGTGCCAGCAGCTTAAGACAAGATGGGACCCAGTACTTC. It is translated as CASSLRQDGTQYF.

The chain combines TRBV11-3 with TRBJ2-2; 8 nucleotides match TRBD1. Germline CDR1 is SGHNT and CDR2 is YENEEA. Trimming cost V 0 bases and J 6 bases; bases outside gene matches: 0. The CDR3 spans 14 residues. The CDR3 region has the DNA TGTGCCAGCAGCTTAGACAGGGGGCCCGGGGAGCTGTTTTTT. It yields the protein CASSLDRGPGELFF.

The chain is built from TRBV7-9 and TRBJ1-1; possibly TRBD1 for D (5 bases). The CDR3 sequence is 14 residues long. The V end was cut by 5 bases, the J end by 4 bases, with 14 bases between. Per the germline V gene, CDR1 is SEHNR and CDR2 is FQNEAQ (reference sequence). For the CDR3, the DNA is TGTGCCAGCAGCGACAGACAGCTGGGCACTGAAGCTTTCTTT. Amino acids: CASSDRQLGTEAFF.

This sequence joins TRBV5-1 and TRBJ1-2, with D possibly matching TRBD1 (6 bases). V dropped 4 bases and J dropped 3 bases, with 13 bases sitting between them. This CDR3 is 14 amino acids long. Germline V gene lookup returns CDR1 SGHRS and CDR2 YFSETQ. The CDR3 DNA reads TGCGCCAGCAGCCCGAAACAGGGCCACTATGGCTACACCTTC. This codes for CASSPKQGHYGYTF.

The J gene is TRBJ2-6, the V gene TRBV6-2 or TRBV6-3; D may be TRBD2 (5 bases). The V gene lost 4 bases and the J gene lost 4 bases, with 11 bases spanning the gap. Per the germline V gene, CDR1 is MNHEY and CDR2 is SVGEGT. This CDR3 is 15 amino acids long. This CDR3 is CASSFTRVGANVLTF. The CDR3 nucleotides are TGTGCCAGCAGTTTCACGAGGGTCGGGGCCAACGTCCTGACTTTC.

This rearrangement joins TRBV4-1 to TRBJ2-1; D is uncertain. The germline V and J ends were trimmed by 3 bases and 3 bases, with 6 bases remaining between them. The CDR3 consists of 13 residues. Per the germline V gene, CDR1 is MGHRA and CDR2 is YSYEKL. The CDR3 spells CASSQTDYNEQFF. In nucleotides, the CDR3 is TGCGCCAGCAGCCAGACTGACTACAATGAGCAGTTCTTC.

V and J are TRBV9 and TRBJ2-5, with D possibly being TRBD1 (5 bases). The V end lost 4 bases, the J end lost 4 bases, and 11 bases lay between the germline ends. Germline CDR1 is SGDLS and CDR2 is YYNGEE. This CDR3 comprises 13 residues. The CDR3 here is CASSSGFGETQYF. For the CDR3, the DNA is TGTGCCAGCAGCTCAGGGTTTGGAGAGACCCAGTACTTC.

V gene TRBV9 combines with J gene TRBJ2-7, with D possibly matching TRBD2 (5 bases). V was pared by 0 bases and J by 0 bases, with 10 bases between. The CDR3 runs to 15 residues. The germline V gene encodes CDR1 SGDLS and CDR2 YYNGEE. CDR3 in DNA: TGTGCCAGCAGCGTAGACGGGAACCCCTCCTACGAGCAGTACTTC. Encoded protein: CASSVDGNPSYEQYF.

This chain joins TRBV10-3 and TRBJ2-1, with TRBD1 as a possible D gene (5 bases). Germline V CDR1 and CDR2: ENHRY, SYGVKD. CDR3 length equals 15 residues. Trimming cost V 7 bases and J 3 bases, with 16 bases left between them. In nucleotides, the CDR3 is TGTGCCATCACTGGTCAGGGTGGGGACTACAATGAGCAGTTCTTC. Translating gives CAITGQGGDYNEQFF.

The gene calls are TRBV4-2 and TRBJ1-1; D is undetermined. Per the germline V gene, CDR1 is LGHNA and CDR2 is YNFKEQ. Trimming pared 0 bases from V and 2 bases from J, leaving 13 bases between. This CDR3 comprises 16 residues. CDR3 in DNA: TGTGCCAGCAGCCAAGAATCCACAGAAGGAAACACTGAAGCTTTCTTT. Its translation is CASSQESTEGNTEAFF.

The chain recombines TRBV4-1 with TRBJ2-2; no reliable D call. With 1 base removed from V and 1 base from J, the gap between germline ends came to 7 bases. The CDR3 loop spans 15 amino acids. Germline assignment: CDR1 MGHRA and CDR2 YSYEKL. The CDR3 region is CASSQVSQNTGELFF. The CDR3 DNA is TGCGCCAGCAGCCAAGTGTCACAGAACACCGGGGAGCTGTTTTTT.

V gene TRBV4-1 combines with J gene TRBJ1-1; D is uncertain. Germline V gene lookup returns CDR1 MGHRA and CDR2 YSYEKL. The CDR3 sequence is 14 residues long. V was clipped by 0 bases and J by 6 bases, with 11 bases between them. This CDR3 reads CASSQDQAVSEAFF. As DNA, the CDR3 is TGCGCCAGCAGCCAAGACCAGGCTGTTTCTGAAGCTTTCTTT.